The clone carrying this TCR beta chain was seen a few times. The antigen is not known. cDNA synthesis used the whole RNA isolate, giving expressed TCRB sequences. Sequenced by immunoSEQ multiplex PCR; TCRdb stores in-frame clones only, minus some. Among around 500,000 clones listed, over 10% were seen once. These data belong to a study of beta chain features in type 1 diabetes. Whole-study findings and limits: Type 1 diabetes patients had moderately but significantly shorter TCRB CDR3s in all four CD4+ subsets.

This CDR3 comprises 14 residues. Germline loops: CDR1 KGHSH, CDR2 LQKENI. The trim removed 6 bases at V and 5 bases at J, leaving 9 bases unmatched. The chain links TRBV18 to TRBJ1-1, with 7 bases identical to TRBD1. The specimen sequenced was naive CD4+ T cells from blood. The sequence was collected from a woman aged 18-30 years in good health. CDR3 bases: TGTGCCAGCTCGGGTCGACAGGGTGGGACTGAAGCTTTCTTT. Protein: CASSGRQGGTEAFF.